These 20 T cell receptor beta chains were sequenced from one sample in a study of response to subunit inactivated influenza vaccine. TCRdb redid the calling of the RT-PCR reads with MiXCR, one entry per CDR3 protein. The sample has roughly 570,000 distinct CDR3 sequences; 12% to 15% are singletons. Specimen: PBMCs from blood, collected less than 13 days after vaccination. The receptors shown here come from a man aged 50-59 years who received an inactivated influenza vaccine.

The chain is built from TRBV29-1 and TRBJ2-1, with 8 bases identical to TRBD1. The CDR3 spans 15 residues. CDR1 and CDR2 (germline): SQVTM, ANQGSEA. Trimming at V came to 0 bases and at J to 3 bases, leaving 4 bases not matched to a gene. Here the CDR3 DNA reads TGCAGCGTTGAAGAAGGACAGGGTTACTACAATGAGCAGTTCTTC. The encoded protein is CSVEEGQGYYNEQFF.

This clonotype has a count of ten or more. The genes are TRBV6-1 and TRBJ2-7; 10 bases match TRBD1. The CDR3 runs to 15 residues. Per the germline V gene, CDR1 is MNHNS and CDR2 is SASEGT. J lost 7 bases, V lost 5 bases, and 11 bases had no gene match. CDR3 protein: CASSRVRQGAGEQYF. CDR3 nucleotide sequence: TGTGCCAGCAGTCGCGTAAGACAGGGGGCGGGGGAGCAGTACTTC.

The chain uses TRBV6-5 and TRBJ2-5; 11 bases are shared with TRBD2. After removal of 4 bases from V and 2 bases from J, the junction contained 6 bases not matched to a gene. The CDR3 extends over 16 amino acids. Germline-derived CDR1 and CDR2 are MNHEY and SVGAGI. This CDR3 reads CASSSPSGGPQETQYF. The CDR3 coding sequence is TGTGCCAGCAGTTCCCCTAGCGGGGGGCCTCAAGAGACCCAGTACTTC.

This chain joins TRBV12-3 or TRBV12-4 and TRBJ2-7, with 8 positions matching TRBD2. Losses at the gene ends were 2 bases for V and 4 bases for J; bases not matched to a gene: 10. This CDR3 region has 16 residues. CDR3 amino acids: CASSLWSGRNPYEQYF. The CDR3 nucleotides read TGTGCCAGCAGTTTATGGAGCGGGAGAAACCCTTACGAGCAGTACTTC.

V and J are TRBV5-1 and TRBJ1-2, with unresolved D. CDR1 SGHRS and CDR2 YFSETQ come from the germline V gene. The CDR3 covers 13 residues. Between the trimmed V and J ends, which lost 0 bases and 4 bases, there was a span of 7 bases. CDR3 bases: TGCGCCAGCAGCTTGGCGCCAGCCTATGGCTACACCTTC. Protein product: CASSLAPAYGYTF.

This clonotype was seen ten or more times. V and J are TRBV5-1 and TRBJ2-3, with 9 bases matching TRBD2. The CDR3 runs to 16 residues. The V segment lost 2 bases and the J segment 0 bases; nucleotides outside the gene matches: 4. Per germline, CDR1 SGHRS and CDR2 YFSETQ. This CDR3 reads CASSLLAGVSTDTQYF. In nucleotides, the CDR3 is TGCGCCAGCAGCTTACTAGCGGGCGTTAGCACAGATACGCAGTATTTT.

In its sample, this clonotype was seen a few times. V is TRBV10-3 and J is TRBJ2-1; 12 nucleotides align to TRBD2. The V segment lost 11 bases and the J segment 8 bases; nucleotides outside the gene matches: 7. This CDR3 is 13 amino acids long. Per germline, CDR1 ENHRY and CDR2 SYGVKD. Here the CDR3 reads CAASGRAGYEQFF. CDR3 coding DNA: TGTGCCGCTAGCGGGAGGGCCGGGTATGAGCAGTTCTTC.

This clonotype was found a few times. This rearrangement joins TRBV27 to TRBJ2-1, with TRBD2 identical over 11 bases. The CDR3 covers 16 residues. The J segment lost 7 bases and the V segment lost 3 bases, leaving 8 bases of the junction unmatched. CDR1 and CDR2 (germline): MNHEY, SMNVEV (reference sequence). The CDR3, as DNA: TGTGCCAGCAGTTTGAGGGCTAGCGGGGGGCTGAATGAGCAGTTCTTC. This encodes CASSLRASGGLNEQFF.

On this clonotype: This clone may be a read error of a much larger clone one base away. The chain uses TRBV29-1 and TRBJ2-7, with no clear D. This CDR3 is 13 amino acids long. With 6 bases removed from V and 3 bases from J, the gap between germline ends came to 15 bases. Germline CDR1 and CDR2: SQVTM and ANQGSEA. CDR3 nucleotide sequence: TGCAGCGTGGAATCGACTGGGAACTACGAGCAGTACTTC. Translation: CSVESTGNYEQYF.

This clonotype was observed a few times. This sequence joins TRBV7-9 and TRBJ2-1; perhaps TRBD2 as D (6 bases). Germline V gives CDR1 SEHNR, CDR2 FQNEAQ (reference sequence). The CDR3 runs to 16 residues. V gave up 8 bases and J gave up 5 bases, with 22 bases separating them. CDR3 sequence (DNA): TGTGCCAGCGCAGCCCTCAGAGGCGGGGACCACAATGAGCAGTTCTTC. Protein product: CASAALRGGDHNEQFF.

This clonotype was recorded a few times. V and J are TRBV5-6 and TRBJ2-7, with TRBD2 matching over 10 bases. CDR3 size: 16 residues. V gave up 0 bases and J gave up 3 bases; unmatched junction bases: 6. Per germline, CDR1 SGHDT and CDR2 YYEEEE. The CDR3 region has the DNA TGTGCCAGCAGCTTGGAACTAGCGGGGATCTACTACGAGCAGTACTTC. Translating it yields CASSLELAGIYYEQYF.

This clonotype was counted at least ten times. The rearrangement uses TRBV18 and TRBJ2-1, with unresolved D. V shed 3 bases and J shed 0 bases, with 3 bases lying between them. Germline-derived CDR1 and CDR2 are KGHSH and LQKENI. The CDR3 loop spans 13 amino acids. The CDR3 region is CASSPYSYNEQFF. The CDR3 DNA reads TGTGCCAGCTCACCCTACTCCTACAATGAGCAGTTCTTC.

This clonotype was recorded a few times. The chain recombines TRBV5-1 with TRBJ2-1, with TRBD2 identical over 7 bases. This CDR3 contains 15 residues. In germline, CDR1 is SGHRS, CDR2 YFSETQ. V gave up 0 bases and J gave up 8 bases; unmatched junction bases: 8. The CDR3 region has the DNA TGCGCCAGCAGCTTGGCCCGACAGCGGGGAGATGAGCAGTTCTTC. Translated: CASSLARQRGDEQFF.

Comments on this clonotype: One junction end does not reproduce the germline sequence, and a read error may be involved. The chain links TRBV6-6 to TRBJ2-5, with D perhaps TRBD1 or TRBD2 (6 bases each). This CDR3 has 12 residues. The germline V gene encodes CDR1 MNHNY and CDR2 SVGAGI (reference sequence). The CDR3 nucleotides read TGTGCCAGCAACGGGGGCCAAGAGACCCTGTACTTC. Translation: CASNGGQETLYF.

This clonotype was seen only a few times. The genes are TRBV12-3 or TRBV12-4 and TRBJ1-2; 11 bases are shared with TRBD1. The CDR3 loop spans 13 amino acids. V was pared by 3 bases and J by 9 bases, with 3 bases of the junction left unmatched. CDR3 amino acids: CASSFGTGGSYTF. The CDR3 DNA is TGTGCCAGCAGTTTCGGGACAGGGGGAAGCTACACCTTC.

This clonotype was seen a handful of times. The chain links TRBV9 to TRBJ2-7; D is possibly TRBD2 (6 bases). The germline CDR1 and CDR2 sequences are SGDLS and YYNGEE. CDR3 size: 16 residues. Trimming shortened V by 3 bases and J by 6 bases, and 22 bases separated the two germline ends. The CDR3 DNA sequence: TGTGCCAGCAGCGCCGACTGGGTAGGGAGGAATTGCGAGCAGTACTTC. Amino acid sequence: CASSADWVGRNCEQYF. Supplemented by reference TRBV9 and TRBJ2-7, the full variable domain reads DSGVTQTPKHLITATGQRVTLRCSPRSGDLSVYWYQQSLDQGLQFLIQYYNGEERAKGNILERFSAQQFPDLHSELNLSSLELGDSALYFCASSADWVGRNCEQYFGPGTRLTVT.

The J gene is TRBJ2-7, the V gene TRBV4-3; 7 nucleotides line up with TRBD2. V gave up 0 bases and J gave up 0 bases; unmatched junction bases: 5. The germline CDR1 and CDR2 sequences are LGHNA and YSLEER. This CDR3 spans 16 amino acids. CDR3 nucleotides: TGCGCCAGCAGCCAAGATCCGCGGGGGAGCTCCTACGAGCAGTACTTC. It is translated as CASSQDPRGSSYEQYF.

This clonotype turned up a few times. The chain carries TRBV10-3 and TRBJ2-2; D ambiguous. There are 15 residues in the CDR3. From germline, CDR1 is ENHRY and CDR2 SYGVKD. V was trimmed by 3 bases and J by 3 bases, leaving 11 bases between them. CDR3 in amino acids: CAISELSGYTGELFF. CDR3 in DNA: TGTGCCATCAGTGAACTGTCCGGGTACACCGGGGAGCTGTTTTTT.

This sequence joins TRBV27 and TRBJ1-1, with unresolved D. The germline V gene encodes CDR1 MNHEY and CDR2 SMNVEV (reference sequence). The CDR3 is 14 residues long. Trimming took 5 bases from V and 0 from J, leaving 10 bases between them. The CDR3 DNA is TGTGCCAGCAGTCGAGAACGTGTGAACACTGAAGCTTTCTTT. The encoded protein is CASSRERVNTEAFF.

As to this clonotype: Just one base apart from a much larger clone, this may be a read error. This chain joins TRBV7-2 and TRBJ2-5; no clear D gene. V gave up 7 bases and J gave up 1 base, with 4 bases separating them. Germline-derived CDR1 and CDR2 are SGHTA and FQGNSA. This CDR3 is 11 amino acids long. For the CDR3, the DNA is TGTGCCAGCACCTTCCAAGAGACCCAGTACTTC. This gives the protein CASTFQETQYF.